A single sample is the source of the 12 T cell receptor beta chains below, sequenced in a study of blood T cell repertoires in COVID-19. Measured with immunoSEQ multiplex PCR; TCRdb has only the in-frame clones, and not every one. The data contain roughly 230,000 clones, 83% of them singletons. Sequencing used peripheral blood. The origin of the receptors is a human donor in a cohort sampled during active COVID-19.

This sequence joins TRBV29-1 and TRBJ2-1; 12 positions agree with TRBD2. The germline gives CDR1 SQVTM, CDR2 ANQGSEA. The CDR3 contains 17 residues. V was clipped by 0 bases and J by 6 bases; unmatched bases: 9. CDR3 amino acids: CSVEDGLAGGPGNEQFF. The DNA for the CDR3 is TGCAGCGTTGAAGATGGGCTAGCGGGGGGGCCGGGCAATGAGCAGTTCTTC.

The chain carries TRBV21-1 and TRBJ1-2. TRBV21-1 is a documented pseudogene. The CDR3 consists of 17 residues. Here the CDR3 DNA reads TGTGCCAGCAGCACGCCCCCGAAGAGGGATAAAAACTATGGCTACACCTTC. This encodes CASSTPPKRDKNYGYTF.

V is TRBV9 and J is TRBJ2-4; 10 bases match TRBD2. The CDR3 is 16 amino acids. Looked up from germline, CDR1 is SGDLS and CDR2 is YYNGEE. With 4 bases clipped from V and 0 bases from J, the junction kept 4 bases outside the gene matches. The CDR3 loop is CASSPTSGLAKNIQYF. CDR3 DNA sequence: TGTGCCAGCAGCCCGACTAGCGGGCTAGCCAAAAACATTCAGTACTTC.

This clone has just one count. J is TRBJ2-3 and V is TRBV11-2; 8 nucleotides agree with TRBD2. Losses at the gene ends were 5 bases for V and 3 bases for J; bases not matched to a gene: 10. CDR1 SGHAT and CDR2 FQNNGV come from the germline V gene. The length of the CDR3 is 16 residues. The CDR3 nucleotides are TGTGCCAGCAGCCGAGGGGGGGGCGGGAGGACAGATACGCAGTATTTT. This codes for CASSRGGGGRTDTQYF.

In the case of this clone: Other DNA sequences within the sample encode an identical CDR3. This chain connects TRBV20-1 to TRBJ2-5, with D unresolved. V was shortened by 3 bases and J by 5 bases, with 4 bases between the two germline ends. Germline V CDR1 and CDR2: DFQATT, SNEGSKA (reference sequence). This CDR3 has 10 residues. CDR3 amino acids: CSARRETQYF. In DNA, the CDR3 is TGCAGTGCTAGGAGGGAGACCCAGTACTTC.

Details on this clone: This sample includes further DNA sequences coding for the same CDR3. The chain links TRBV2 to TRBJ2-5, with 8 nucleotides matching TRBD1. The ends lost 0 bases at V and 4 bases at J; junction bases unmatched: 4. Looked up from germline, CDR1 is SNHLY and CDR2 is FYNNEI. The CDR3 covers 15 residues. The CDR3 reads CASSEAGQGAETQYF. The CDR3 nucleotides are TGTGCCAGCAGTGAAGCGGGGCAGGGGGCAGAGACCCAGTACTTC.

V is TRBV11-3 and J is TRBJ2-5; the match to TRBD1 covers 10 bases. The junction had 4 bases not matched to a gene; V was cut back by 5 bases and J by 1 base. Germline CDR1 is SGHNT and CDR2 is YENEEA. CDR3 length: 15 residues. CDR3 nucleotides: TGTGCCAGCAGCAGTCGACAGGGGGCCCAAGAGACCCAGTACTTC. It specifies CASSSRQGAQETQYF.

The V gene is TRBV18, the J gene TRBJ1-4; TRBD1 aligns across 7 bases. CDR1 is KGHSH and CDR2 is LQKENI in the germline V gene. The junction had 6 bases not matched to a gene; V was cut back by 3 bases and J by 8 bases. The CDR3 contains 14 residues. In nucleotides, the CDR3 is TGTGCCAGCTCACCTGGGGGACAGAAGGAAAAACTGTTTTTT. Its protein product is CASSPGGQKEKLFF.

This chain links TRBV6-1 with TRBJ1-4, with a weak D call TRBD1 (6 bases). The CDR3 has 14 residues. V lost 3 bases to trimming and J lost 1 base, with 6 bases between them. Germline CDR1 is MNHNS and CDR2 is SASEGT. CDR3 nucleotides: TGTGCCAGCAGTGACAGGGGAACTAATGAAAAACTGTTTTTT. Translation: CASSDRGTNEKLFF.

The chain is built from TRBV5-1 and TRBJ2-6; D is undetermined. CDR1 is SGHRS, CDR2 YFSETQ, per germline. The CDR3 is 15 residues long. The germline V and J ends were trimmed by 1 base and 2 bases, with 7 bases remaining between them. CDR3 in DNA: TGCGCCAGCAGCTTGACGGTTGCTGGGGCCAACGTCCTGACTTTC. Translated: CASSLTVAGANVLTF.

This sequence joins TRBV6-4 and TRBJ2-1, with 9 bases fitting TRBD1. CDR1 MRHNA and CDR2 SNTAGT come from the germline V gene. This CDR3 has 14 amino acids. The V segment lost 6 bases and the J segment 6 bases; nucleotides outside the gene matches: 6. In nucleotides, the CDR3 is TGTGCCAGCAGCGGACAGGGGCTTCCCAATGAGCAGTTCTTC. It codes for CASSGQGLPNEQFF.

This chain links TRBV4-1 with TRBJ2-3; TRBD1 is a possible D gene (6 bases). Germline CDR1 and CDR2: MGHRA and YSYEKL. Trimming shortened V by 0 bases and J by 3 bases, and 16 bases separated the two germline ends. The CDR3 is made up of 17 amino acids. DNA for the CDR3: TGCGCCAGCAGCCAAGACAGGACAGTCCGAGGAACAGATACGCAGTATTTT. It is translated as CASSQDRTVRGTDTQYF.